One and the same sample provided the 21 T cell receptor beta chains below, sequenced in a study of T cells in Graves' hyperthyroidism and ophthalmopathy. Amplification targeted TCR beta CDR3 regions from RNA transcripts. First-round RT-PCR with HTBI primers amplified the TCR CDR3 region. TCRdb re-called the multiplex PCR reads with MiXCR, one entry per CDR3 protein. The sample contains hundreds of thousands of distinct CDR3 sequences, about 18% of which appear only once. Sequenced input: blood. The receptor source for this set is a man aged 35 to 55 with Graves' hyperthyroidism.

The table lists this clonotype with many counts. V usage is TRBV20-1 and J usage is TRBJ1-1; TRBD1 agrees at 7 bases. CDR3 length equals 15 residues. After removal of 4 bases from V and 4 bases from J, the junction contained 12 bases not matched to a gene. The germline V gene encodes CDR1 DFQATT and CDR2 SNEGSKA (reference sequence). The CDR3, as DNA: TGCAGTGCTAACGACGGGGGACAGAGGGGCACTGAAGCTTTCTTT. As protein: CSANDGGQRGTEAFF.

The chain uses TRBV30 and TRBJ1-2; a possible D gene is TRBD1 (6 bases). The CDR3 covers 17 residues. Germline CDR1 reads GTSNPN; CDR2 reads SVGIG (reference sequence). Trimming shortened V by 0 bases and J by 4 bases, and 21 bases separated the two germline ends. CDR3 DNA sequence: TGTGCCTGGAGTGTACCCCTGGGACATCTAACTTTCTATGGCTACACCTTC. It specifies CAWSVPLGHLTFYGYTF.

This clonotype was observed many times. The CDR3 sequence: CASSPRGATEAFF. Written as DNA, the CDR3 is TGCGCCAGCAGCCCGCGGGGGGCAACTGAAGCTTTCTTT. This chain joins TRBV4-3 and TRBJ1-1; possible D gene TRBD1, 6 bases. Per the germline V gene, CDR1 is LGHNA and CDR2 is YSLEER. V was shortened by 4 bases and J by 5 bases, with 11 bases between the two germline ends. The CDR3 covers 13 residues.

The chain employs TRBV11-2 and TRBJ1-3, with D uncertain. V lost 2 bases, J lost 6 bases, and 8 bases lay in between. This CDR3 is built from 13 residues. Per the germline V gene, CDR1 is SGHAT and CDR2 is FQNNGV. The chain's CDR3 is CASSLSLENTIYF. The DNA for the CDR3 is TGTGCCAGCAGCTTATCGCTAGAAAACACCATATATTTT.

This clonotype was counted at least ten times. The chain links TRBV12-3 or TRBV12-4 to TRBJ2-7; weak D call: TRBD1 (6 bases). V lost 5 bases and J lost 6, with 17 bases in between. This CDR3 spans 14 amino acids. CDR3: CASSPTGRGGEQYF. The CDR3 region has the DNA TGTGCCAGCAGTCCCACAGGGAGAGGCGGCGAGCAGTACTTC.

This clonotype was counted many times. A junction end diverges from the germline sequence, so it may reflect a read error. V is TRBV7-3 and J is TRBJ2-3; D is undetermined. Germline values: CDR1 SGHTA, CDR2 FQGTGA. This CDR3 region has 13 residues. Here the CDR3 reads CASSDGRTDTRYF. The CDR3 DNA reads TGTGCCAGCAGCGACGGACGCACAGATACGCGGTATTTT.

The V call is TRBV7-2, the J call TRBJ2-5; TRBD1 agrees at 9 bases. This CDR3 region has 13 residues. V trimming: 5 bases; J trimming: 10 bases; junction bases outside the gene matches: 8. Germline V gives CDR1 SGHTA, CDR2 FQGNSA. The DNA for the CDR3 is TGTGCCAGCAGCGGGGACAGGGCCAAGAACCAGTACTTC. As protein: CASSGDRAKNQYF.

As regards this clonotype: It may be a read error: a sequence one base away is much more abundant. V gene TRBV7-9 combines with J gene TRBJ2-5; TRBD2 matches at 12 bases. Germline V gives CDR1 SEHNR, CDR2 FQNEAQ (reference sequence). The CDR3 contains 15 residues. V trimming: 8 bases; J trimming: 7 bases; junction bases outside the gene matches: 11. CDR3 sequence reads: CASGPSSGGAGTQYF. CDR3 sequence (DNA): TGTGCCAGCGGCCCTTCTAGCGGGGGGGCGGGGACCCAGTACTTC.

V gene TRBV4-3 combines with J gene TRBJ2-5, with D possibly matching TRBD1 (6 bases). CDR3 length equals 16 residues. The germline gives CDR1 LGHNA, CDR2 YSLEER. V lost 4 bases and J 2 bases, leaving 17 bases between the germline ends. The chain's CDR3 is CASSRQESRSQETQYF. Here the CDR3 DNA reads TGCGCCAGCAGCCGACAGGAATCTAGGTCGCAAGAGACCCAGTACTTC.

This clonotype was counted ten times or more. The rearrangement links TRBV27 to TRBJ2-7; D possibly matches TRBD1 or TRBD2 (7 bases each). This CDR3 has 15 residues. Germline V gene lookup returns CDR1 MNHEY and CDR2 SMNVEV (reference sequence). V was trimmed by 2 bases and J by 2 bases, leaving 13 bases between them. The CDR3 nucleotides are TGTGCCAGCAGTTTAACGCAGGGGGGGCCCTACGAGCAGTACTTC. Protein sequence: CASSLTQGGPYEQYF.

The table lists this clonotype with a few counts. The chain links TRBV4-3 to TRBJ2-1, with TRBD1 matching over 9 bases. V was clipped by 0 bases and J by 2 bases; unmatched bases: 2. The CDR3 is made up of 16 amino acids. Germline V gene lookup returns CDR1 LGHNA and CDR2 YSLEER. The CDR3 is CASSQDDRGAYNEQFF. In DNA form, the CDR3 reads TGCGCCAGCAGCCAAGATGACAGGGGGGCCTACAATGAGCAGTTCTTC.

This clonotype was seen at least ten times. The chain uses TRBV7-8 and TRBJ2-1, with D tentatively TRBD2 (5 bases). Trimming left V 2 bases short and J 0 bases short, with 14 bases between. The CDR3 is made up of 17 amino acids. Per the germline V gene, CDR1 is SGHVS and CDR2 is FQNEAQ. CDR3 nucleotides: TGTGCCAGCAGCTTAAGTTCAGGCACTAGCTCCTACAATGAGCAGTTCTTC. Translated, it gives CASSLSSGTSSYNEQFF.

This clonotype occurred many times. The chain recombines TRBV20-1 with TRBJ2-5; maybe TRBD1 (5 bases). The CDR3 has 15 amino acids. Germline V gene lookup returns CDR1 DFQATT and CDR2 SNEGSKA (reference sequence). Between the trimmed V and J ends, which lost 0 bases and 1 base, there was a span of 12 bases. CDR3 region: CSARDLGAIQETQYF. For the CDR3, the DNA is TGCAGTGCTAGAGATTTAGGGGCGATCCAAGAGACCCAGTACTTC.

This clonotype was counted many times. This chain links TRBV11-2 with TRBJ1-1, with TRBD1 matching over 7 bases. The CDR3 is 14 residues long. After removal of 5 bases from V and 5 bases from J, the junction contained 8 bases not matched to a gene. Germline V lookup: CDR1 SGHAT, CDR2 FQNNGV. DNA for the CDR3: TGTGCCAGCAGCCCGGCCCAGGGGGAAACTGAAGCTTTCTTT. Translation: CASSPAQGETEAFF. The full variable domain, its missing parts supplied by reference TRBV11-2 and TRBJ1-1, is EAGVAQSPRYKIIEKRQSVAFWCNPISGHATLYWYQQILGQGPKLLIQFQNNGVVDDSQLPKDRFSAERLKGVDSTLKIQPAKLEDSAVYLCASSPAQGETEAFFGQGTRLTVV.

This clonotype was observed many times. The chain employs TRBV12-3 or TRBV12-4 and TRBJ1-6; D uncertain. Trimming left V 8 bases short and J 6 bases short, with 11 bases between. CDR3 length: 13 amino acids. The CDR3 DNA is TGTGCCAGCCAGATTGGGAGTAATTCACCCCTCCACTTT. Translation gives CASQIGSNSPLHF.

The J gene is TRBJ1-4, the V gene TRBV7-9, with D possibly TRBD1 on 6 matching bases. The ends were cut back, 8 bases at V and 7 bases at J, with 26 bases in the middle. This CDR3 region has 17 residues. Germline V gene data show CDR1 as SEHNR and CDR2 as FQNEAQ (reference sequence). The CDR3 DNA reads TGTGCCAGCGAGTTGGGAGGGCTTTCTGGGGGCCGTGAAAAACTGTTTTTT. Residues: CASELGGLSGGREKLFF. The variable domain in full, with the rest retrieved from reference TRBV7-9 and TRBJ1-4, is DTGVSQNPRHKITKRGQNVTFRCDPISEHNRLYWYRQTLGQGPEFLTYFQNEAQLEKSRLLSDRFSAERPKGSFSTLEIQRTEQGDSAMYLCASELGGLSGGREKLFFGSGTQLSVL.

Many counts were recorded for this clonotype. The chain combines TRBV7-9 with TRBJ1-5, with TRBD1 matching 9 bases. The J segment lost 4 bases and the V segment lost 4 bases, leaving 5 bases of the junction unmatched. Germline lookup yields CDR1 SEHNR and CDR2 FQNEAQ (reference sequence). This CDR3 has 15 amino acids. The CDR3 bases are TGTGCCAGCAGCTCTGACAGGGGGAGAAATCAGCCCCAGCATTTT. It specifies CASSSDRGRNQPQHF.

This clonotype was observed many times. In DNA form, the CDR3 reads TGTGCCAGCAACTTGGGGGGGGGCGGGGATACGCAGTATTTT. Amino acid sequence: CASNLGGGGDTQYF. The V and J genes are TRBV12-3 or TRBV12-4 and TRBJ2-3; D possibly corresponds to TRBD2 (7 bases). The CDR3 is 14 amino acids. Trimming left V 7 bases short and J 6 bases short, with 17 bases between.

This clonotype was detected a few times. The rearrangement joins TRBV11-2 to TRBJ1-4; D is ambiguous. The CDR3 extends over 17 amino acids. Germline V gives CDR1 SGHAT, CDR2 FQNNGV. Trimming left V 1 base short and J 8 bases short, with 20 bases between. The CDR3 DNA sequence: TGTGCCAGCAGCTTAGCCGCGATCCGGGTTAGGTTCGAAAAACTGTTTTTT. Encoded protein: CASSLAAIRVRFEKLFF. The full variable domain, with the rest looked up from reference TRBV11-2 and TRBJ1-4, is EAGVAQSPRYKIIEKRQSVAFWCNPISGHATLYWYQQILGQGPKLLIQFQNNGVVDDSQLPKDRFSAERLKGVDSTLKIQPAKLEDSAVYLCASSLAAIRVRFEKLFFGSGTQLSVL.

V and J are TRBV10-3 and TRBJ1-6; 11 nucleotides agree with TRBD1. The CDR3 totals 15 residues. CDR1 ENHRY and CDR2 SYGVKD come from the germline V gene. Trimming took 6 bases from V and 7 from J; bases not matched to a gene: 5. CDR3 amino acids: CAIRGGQGENSPLHF. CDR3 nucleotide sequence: TGTGCCATCAGGGGGGGACAGGGGGAAAATTCACCCCTCCACTTT.

The chain's CDR3 is CASSNPSLLGPRSNQPQHF. The CDR3 region has the DNA TGCGCCAGCAGCAACCCCTCACTATTGGGGCCCCGTAGCAATCAGCCCCAGCATTTT. The chain is built from TRBV4-1 and TRBJ1-5; perhaps TRBD1 as D (5 bases). The CDR3 length is 19 residues. V gave up 5 bases and J gave up 0 bases, with 23 bases separating them. In germline, CDR1 is MGHRA, CDR2 YSYEKL.